The T cell receptor (beta chain) under discussion was sequenced for a study of control samples from healthy donors and cancer patients. This CDR3 is built from 12 residues. Trimming stripped 6 bases from V and 8 bases from J, with 13 bases between. Germline V gives CDR1 LNHDA, CDR2 SQIVND (reference sequence). Sequencing used immunoSEQ multiplex PCR; TCRdb keeps in-frame clones, though not all of them. The data show some 130,000 clones, about nine tenths seen once. Sample: blood. The chain couples TRBV19 to TRBJ1-1, with no clear D. The source is a woman aged 45-65 years in good health. Here the CDR3 reads CASSLTLREAFF. In nucleotides, the CDR3 is TGTGCCAGTAGCCTGACTCTAAGGGAAGCTTTCTTT. Combining the CDR3 with reference TRBV19 and TRBJ1-1 gives the whole variable domain DGGITQSPKYLFRKEGQNVTLSCEQNLNHDAMYWYRQDPGQGLRLIYYSQIVNDFQKGDIAEGYSVSREKKESFPLTVTSAQKNPTAFYLCASSLTLREAFFGQGTRLTVV.